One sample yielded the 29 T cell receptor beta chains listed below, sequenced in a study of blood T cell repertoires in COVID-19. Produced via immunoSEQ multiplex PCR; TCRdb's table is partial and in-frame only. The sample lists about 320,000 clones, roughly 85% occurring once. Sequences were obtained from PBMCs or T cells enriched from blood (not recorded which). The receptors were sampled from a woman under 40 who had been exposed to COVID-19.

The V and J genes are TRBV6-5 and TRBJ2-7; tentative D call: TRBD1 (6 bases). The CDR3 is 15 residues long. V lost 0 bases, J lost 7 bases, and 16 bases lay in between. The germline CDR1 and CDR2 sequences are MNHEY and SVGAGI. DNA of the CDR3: TGTGCCAGCAGTTACTCCGGGGCAGGGGTGGGAGAGCAGTACTTC. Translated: CASSYSGAGVGEQYF.

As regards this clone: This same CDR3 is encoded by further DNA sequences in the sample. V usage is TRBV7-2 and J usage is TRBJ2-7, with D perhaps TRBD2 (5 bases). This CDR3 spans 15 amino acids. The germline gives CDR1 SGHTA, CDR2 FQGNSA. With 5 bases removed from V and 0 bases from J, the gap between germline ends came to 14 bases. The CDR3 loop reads CASSPQTGYSYEQYF. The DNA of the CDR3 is TGTGCCAGCAGCCCCCAGACGGGGTACTCCTACGAGCAGTACTTC.

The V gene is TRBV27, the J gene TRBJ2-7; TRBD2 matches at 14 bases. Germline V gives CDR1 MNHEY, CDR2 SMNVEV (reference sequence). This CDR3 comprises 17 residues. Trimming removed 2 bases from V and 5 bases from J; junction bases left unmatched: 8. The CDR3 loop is CASSLGLAGGTSHEQYF. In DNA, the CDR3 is TGTGCCAGCAGTTTAGGACTAGCGGGAGGAACTAGCCACGAGCAGTACTTC.

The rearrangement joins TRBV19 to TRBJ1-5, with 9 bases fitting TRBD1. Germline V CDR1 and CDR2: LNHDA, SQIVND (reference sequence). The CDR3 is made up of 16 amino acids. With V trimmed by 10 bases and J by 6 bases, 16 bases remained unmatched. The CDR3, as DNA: TGTGCCACAGATCCCATGGGACAGGGTATTGGTCAGCCCCAGCATTTT. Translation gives CATDPMGQGIGQPQHF. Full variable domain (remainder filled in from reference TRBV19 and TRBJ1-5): DGGITQSPKYLFRKEGQNVTLSCEQNLNHDAMYWYRQDPGQGLRLIYYSQIVNDFQKGDIAEGYSVSREKKESFPLTVTSAQKNPTAFYLCATDPMGQGIGQPQHFGDGTRLSIL.

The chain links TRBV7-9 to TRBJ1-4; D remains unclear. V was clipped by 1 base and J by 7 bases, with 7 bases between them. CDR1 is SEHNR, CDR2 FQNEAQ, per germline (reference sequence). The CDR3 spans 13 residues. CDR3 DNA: TGTGCCAGCAGCTTAGGGGCTGGTGAAAAACTGTTTTTT. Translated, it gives CASSLGAGEKLFF.

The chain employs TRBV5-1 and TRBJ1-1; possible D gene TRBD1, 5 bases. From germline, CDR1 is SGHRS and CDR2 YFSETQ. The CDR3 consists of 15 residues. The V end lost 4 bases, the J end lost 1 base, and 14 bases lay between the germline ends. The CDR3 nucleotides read TGCGCCAGCAGCGAACAACCCGGGGGGAACACTGAAGCTTTCTTT. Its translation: CASSEQPGGNTEAFF.

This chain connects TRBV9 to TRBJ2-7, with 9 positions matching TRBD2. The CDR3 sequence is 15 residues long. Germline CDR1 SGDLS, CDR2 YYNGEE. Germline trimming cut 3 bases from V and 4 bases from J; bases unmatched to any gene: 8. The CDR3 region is CASSESGTSKYEQYF. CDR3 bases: TGTGCCAGCAGCGAATCAGGGACTAGCAAATACGAGCAGTACTTC.

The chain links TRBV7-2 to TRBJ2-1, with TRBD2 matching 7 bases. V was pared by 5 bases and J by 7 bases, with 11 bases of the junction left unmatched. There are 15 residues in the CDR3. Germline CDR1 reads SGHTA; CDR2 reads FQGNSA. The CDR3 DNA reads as TGTGCCAGCAGCCCGGAGAGCGGGAATTGGAATGAGCAGTTCTTC. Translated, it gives CASSPESGNWNEQFF.

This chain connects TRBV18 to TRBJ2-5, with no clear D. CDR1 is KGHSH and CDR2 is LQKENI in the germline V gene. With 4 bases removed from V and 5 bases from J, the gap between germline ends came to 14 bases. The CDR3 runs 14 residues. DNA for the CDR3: TGTGCCAGCTCACTCTCAAAAACCACTGAGACCCAGTACTTC. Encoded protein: CASSLSKTTETQYF.

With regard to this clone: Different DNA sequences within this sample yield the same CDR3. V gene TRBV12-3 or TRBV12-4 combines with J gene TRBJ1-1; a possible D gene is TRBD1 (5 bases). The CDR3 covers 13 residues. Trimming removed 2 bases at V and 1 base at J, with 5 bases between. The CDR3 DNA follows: TGTGCCAGCAGTTTAACAGGGAACACTGAAGCTTTCTTT. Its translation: CASSLTGNTEAFF.

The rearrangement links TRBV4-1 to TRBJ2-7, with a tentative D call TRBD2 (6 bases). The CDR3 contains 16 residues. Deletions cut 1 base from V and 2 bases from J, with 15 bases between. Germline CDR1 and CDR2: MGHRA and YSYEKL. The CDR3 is CASSQVSAGLTYEQYF. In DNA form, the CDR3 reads TGCGCCAGCAGCCAAGTTTCAGCGGGCCTTACCTACGAGCAGTACTTC.

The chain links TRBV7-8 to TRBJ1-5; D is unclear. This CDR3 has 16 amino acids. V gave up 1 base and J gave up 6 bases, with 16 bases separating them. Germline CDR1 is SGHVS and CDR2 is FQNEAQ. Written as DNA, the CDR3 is TGTGCCAGCAGCTTAGGCGGGAGGGTCTCGGGTCAGCCCCAGCATTTT. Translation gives CASSLGGRVSGQPQHF. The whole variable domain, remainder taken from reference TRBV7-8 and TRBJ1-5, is GAGVSQSPRYKVAKRGQDVALRCDPISGHVSLFWYQQALGQGPEFLTYFQNEAQLDKSGLPSDRFFAERPEGSVSTLKIQRTQQEDSAVYLCASSLGGRVSGQPQHFGDGTRLSIL.

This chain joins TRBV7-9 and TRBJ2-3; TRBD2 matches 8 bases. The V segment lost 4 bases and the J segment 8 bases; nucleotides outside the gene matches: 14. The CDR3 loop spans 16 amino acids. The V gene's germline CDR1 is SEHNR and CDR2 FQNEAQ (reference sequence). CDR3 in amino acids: CASSSGGTSSRGTQYF. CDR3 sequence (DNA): TGTGCCAGCAGCTCGGGGGGGACCTCATCCAGGGGTACGCAGTATTTT.

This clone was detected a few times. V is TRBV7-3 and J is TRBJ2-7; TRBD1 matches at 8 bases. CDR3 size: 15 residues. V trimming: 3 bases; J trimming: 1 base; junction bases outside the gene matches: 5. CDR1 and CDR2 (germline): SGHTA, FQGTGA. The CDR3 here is CASSFGTGPSYEQYF. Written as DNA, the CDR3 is TGTGCCAGCAGCTTCGGGACAGGTCCTTCCTACGAGCAGTACTTC.

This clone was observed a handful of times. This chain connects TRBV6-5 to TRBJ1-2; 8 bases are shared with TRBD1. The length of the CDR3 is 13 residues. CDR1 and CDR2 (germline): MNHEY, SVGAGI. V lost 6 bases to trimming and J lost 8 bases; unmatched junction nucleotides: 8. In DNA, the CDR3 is TGTGCCAGCAGCGACCGACAGGGGCAAGGCTACACCTTC. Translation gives CASSDRQGQGYTF.

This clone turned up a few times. The CDR3 here is CASSPGGGGAQGGYNEQFF. DNA of the CDR3: TGTGCCAGCAGCCCCGGGGGCGGGGGGGCCCAAGGAGGTTACAATGAGCAGTTCTTC. J is TRBJ2-1 and V is TRBV11-3, with 9 bases fitting TRBD2. Germline CDR1 SGHNT, CDR2 YENEEA. This CDR3 has 19 amino acids. The V and J ends lost 5 bases and 4 bases, in that order; junction bases with no gene match: 18.

The CDR3 loop is CASLVQGRGTEAFF. CDR3 coding DNA: TGTGCCTCACTTGTACAGGGGAGAGGCACTGAAGCTTTCTTT. The V call is TRBV30, the J call TRBJ1-1; 7 bases map to TRBD1. Unmatched junction bases numbered 12, after V lost 7 bases and J lost 4 bases. This CDR3 spans 14 amino acids. Looked up from germline, CDR1 is GTSNPN and CDR2 is SVGIG (reference sequence).

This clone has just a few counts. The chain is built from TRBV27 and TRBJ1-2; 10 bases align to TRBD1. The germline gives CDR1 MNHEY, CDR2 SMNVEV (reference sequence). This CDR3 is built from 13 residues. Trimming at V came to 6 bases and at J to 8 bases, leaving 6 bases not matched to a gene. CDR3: CASRRQGAHGYTF. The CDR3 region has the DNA TGTGCCAGCAGACGACAGGGGGCGCACGGCTACACCTTC.

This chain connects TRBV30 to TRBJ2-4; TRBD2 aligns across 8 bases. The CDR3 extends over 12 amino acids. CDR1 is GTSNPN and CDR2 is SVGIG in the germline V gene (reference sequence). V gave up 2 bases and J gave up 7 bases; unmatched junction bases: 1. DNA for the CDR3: TGTGCCTGGAGTTCGGGAGGGAACATTCAGTACTTC. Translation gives CAWSSGGNIQYF.

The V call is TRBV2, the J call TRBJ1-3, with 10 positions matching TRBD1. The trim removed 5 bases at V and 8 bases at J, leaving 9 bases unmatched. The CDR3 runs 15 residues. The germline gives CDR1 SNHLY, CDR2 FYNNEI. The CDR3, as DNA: TGTGCCAGCAGTCGGGACAGGGGATCAGGAGACACCATATATTTT. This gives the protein CASSRDRGSGDTIYF.

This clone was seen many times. Here the CDR3 DNA reads TGTGCCAGCAGTTACCCACAGGACTACGAGCAGTACTTC. It specifies CASSYPQDYEQYF. The chain carries TRBV7-9 and TRBJ2-7, with TRBD1 as a possible D gene (5 bases). Germline V gene lookup returns CDR1 SEHNR and CDR2 FQNEAQ (reference sequence). This CDR3 region has 13 residues. Trimming pared 6 bases from V and 3 bases from J, leaving 12 bases between.

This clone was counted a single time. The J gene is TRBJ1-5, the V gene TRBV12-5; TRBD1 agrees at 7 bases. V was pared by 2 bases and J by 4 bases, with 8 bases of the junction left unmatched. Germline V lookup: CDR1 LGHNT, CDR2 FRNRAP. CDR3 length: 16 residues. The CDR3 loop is CASGLSTGLGNQPQHF. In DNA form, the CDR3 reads TGTGCTAGTGGTTTGTCGACAGGGCTAGGAAATCAGCCCCAGCATTTT.

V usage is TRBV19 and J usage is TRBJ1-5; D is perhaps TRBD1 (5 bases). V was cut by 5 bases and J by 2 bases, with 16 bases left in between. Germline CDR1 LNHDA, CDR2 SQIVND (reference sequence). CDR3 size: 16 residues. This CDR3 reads CASSYLLIQGNQPQHF. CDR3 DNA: TGTGCCAGTAGTTACCTCCTAATACAGGGCAATCAGCCCCAGCATTTT.

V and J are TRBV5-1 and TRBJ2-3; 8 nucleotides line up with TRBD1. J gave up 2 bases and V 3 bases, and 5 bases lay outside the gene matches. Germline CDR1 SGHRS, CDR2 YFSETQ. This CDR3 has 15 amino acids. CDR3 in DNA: TGCGCCAGCAGCTCTATGGACAGGGCCACAGATACGCAGTATTTT. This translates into CASSSMDRATDTQYF.

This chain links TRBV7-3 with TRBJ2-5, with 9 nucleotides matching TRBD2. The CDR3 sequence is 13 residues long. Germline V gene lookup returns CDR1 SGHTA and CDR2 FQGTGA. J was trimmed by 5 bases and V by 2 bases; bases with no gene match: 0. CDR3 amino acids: CASSLGLAETQYF. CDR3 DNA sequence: TGTGCCAGCAGCTTAGGACTAGCGGAGACCCAGTACTTC.

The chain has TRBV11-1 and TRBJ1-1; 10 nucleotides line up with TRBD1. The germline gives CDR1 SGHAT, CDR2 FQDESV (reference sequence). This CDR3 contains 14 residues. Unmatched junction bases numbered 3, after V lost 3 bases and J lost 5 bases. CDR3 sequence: CASSLTGGRTEAFF. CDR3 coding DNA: TGTGCCAGCAGCTTGACAGGGGGCCGGACTGAAGCTTTCTTT.

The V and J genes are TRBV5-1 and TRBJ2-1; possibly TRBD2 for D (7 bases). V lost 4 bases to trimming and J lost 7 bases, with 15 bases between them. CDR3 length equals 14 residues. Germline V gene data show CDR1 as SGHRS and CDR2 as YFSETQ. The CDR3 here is CASSGGANGNEQFF. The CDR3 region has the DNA TGCGCCAGCAGCGGGGGGGCGAACGGGAATGAGCAGTTCTTC.

The CDR3 DNA reads TGCAGTGCTAGCCGTCGAAACACCATATATTTT. This codes for CSASRRNTIYF. The genes are TRBV20-1 and TRBJ1-3; no clear D gene. V was shortened by 3 bases and J by 5 bases, with 5 bases between the two germline ends. Germline CDR1 and CDR2: DFQATT and SNEGSKA (reference sequence). The CDR3 extends over 11 amino acids.

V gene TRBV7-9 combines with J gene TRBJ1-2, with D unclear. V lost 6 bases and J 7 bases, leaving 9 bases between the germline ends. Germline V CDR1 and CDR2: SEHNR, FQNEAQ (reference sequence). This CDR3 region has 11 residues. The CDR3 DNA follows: TGTGCCAGCAGTCCTACTACTGGCTACACCTTC. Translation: CASSPTTGYTF.